The present T cell receptor beta chain was sequenced within a study of human T cells and chemical hapten exposure. In this sample, this clonotype turned up many times. Germline CDR1 LGHNA, CDR2 YNFKEQ. V shed 0 bases and J shed 2 bases, with 10 bases lying between them. There are 15 residues in the CDR3. Single cDNA molecules in the library carried unique molecular identifiers attached during preparation. TCRdb fed the RACE reads into MiXCR, producing one record per CDR3 protein. The sample holds about 96,000 distinct CDR3 sequences, about 9.6% seen once. Regarding time point: patch test 2, 6 weeks after DPC sensitization. Described treatment: therapeutic diphenylcyclopropenone sensitization with weekly scalp DPC.

The receptor was derived from a woman aged 35 to 49 with alopecia areata. Some clones in this sample may be carry-over from other donors' samples. The sequences come from whole blood, collected in connection with sensitization to the hapten diphenylcyclopropenone (DPC). J is TRBJ1-2 and V is TRBV4-2; no clear D. CDR3 sequence reads: CASSQDPQTNYGYTF. CDR3 nucleotide sequence: TGTGCCAGCAGCCAAGATCCCCAGACAAACTATGGCTACACCTTC.